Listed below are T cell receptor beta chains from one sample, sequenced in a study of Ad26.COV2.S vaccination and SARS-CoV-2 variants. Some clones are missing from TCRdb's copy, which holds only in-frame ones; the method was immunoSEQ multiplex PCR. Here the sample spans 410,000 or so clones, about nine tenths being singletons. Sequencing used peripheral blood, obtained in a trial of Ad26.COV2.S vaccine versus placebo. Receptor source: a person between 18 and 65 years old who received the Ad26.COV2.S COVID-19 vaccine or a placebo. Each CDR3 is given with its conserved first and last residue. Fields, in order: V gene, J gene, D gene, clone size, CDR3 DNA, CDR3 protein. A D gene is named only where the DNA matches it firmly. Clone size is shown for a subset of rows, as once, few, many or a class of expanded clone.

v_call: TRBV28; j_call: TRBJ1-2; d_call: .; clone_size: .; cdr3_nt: TGTGCCAGCAGTTTAGGCAGGGGCTATGGCTACACCTTC; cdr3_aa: CASSLGRGYGYTF
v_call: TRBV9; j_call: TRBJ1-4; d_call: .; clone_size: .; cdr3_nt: TGTGCCAGCAGCGTAGGGGCAAGTAATGAAAAACTGTTTTTT; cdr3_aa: CASSVGASNEKLFF
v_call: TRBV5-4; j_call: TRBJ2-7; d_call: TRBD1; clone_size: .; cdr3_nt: TGTGCCAGCAGCTTGCGCACAGGGGGGACCTACGAGCAGTACTTC; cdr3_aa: CASSLRTGGTYEQYF
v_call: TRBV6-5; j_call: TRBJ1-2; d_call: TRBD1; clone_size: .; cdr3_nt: TGTGCCAGCAGTCCACCGGGACAGGGCTATGGCTACACCTTC; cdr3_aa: CASSPPGQGYGYTF
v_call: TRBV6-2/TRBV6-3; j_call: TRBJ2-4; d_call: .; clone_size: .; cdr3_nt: TGTGCCAGCAGTTACTTGGCCAGGGCAGCCAAAAACATTCAGTACTTC; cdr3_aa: CASSYLARAAKNIQYF
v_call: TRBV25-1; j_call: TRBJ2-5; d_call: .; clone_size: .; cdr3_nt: TGTGCCAGCAGTGAATTCGGGGGGCCCCAAGAGACCCAGTACTTC; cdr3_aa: CASSEFGGPQETQYF
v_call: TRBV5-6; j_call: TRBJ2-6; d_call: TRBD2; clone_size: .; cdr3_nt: TGTGCCAGCAGCTCACCGGGAGGAGGGGCCAACGTCCTGACTTTC; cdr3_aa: CASSSPGGGANVLTF
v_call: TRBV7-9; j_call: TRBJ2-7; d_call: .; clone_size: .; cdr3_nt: TGTGCCAGCAGCCGAGATTCAGGGTGGGAGCAGTACTTC; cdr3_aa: CASSRDSGWEQYF
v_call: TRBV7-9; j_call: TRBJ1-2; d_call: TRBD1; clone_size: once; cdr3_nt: TGTGCCAGCAGCTTAGGGGGACAGGACCCCTATGGCTACACCTTC; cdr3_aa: CASSLGGQDPYGYTF
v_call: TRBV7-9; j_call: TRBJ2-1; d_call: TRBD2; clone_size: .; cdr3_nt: TGTGCCAGCACGAGCCAGGCGGGGGGTACCCATGAGCAGTTCTTC; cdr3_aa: CASTSQAGGTHEQFF